Following are 13 T cell receptor beta chains from one sample sequenced in a study of cytomegalovirus exposure and HLA in healthy donors. Primers included in the PCR were 60 Vbeta and 13 Jbeta primers. TCRdb's table, derived via immunoSEQ multiplex PCR, lists solely in-frame clones and lacks some. The profile shows around 180,000 clones, about four fifths of them singletons. The source material was PBMCs. These receptors were collected from a man under 40 in good health and CMV-seropositive.

The gene calls are TRBV9 and TRBJ2-1; 11 nucleotides agree with TRBD1. The V and J ends lost 3 bases and 0 bases, in that order; junction bases with no gene match: 2. This CDR3 spans 16 amino acids. Germline values: CDR1 SGDLS, CDR2 YYNGEE. CDR3 nucleotide sequence: TGTGCCAGCAGCGGGGACAGGGGGGGCTCCTACAATGAGCAGTTCTTC. As protein: CASSGDRGGSYNEQFF.

The chain links TRBV4-1 to TRBJ2-7, with D perhaps matching TRBD2 (6 bases). This CDR3 comprises 17 residues. Germline V gene sequence: CDR1 MGHRA, CDR2 YSYEKL. Trimming shortened V by 2 bases and J by 2 bases, and 19 bases separated the two germline ends. The CDR3 region is CASSQWTGVRRAYEQYF. The CDR3 nucleotides read TGCGCCAGCAGCCAATGGACGGGAGTTCGTCGAGCCTACGAGCAGTACTTC.

This sequence joins TRBV7-6 and TRBJ2-5, with 10 bases fitting TRBD2. The V gene's germline CDR1 is SGHVS and CDR2 FNYEAQ. The junction had 14 bases not matched to a gene; V was cut back by 1 base and J by 3 bases. The CDR3 extends over 19 amino acids. The CDR3 bases are TGTGCCAGCAGCTTAGTCCCCAAGGCCCTAGCGGGGGTTAAAGAGACCCAGTACTTC. This gives the protein CASSLVPKALAGVKETQYF.

The rearrangement joins TRBV7-9 to TRBJ2-7; D possibly corresponds to TRBD2 (7 bases). V lost 3 bases and J 0 bases, leaving 15 bases between the germline ends. The CDR3 spans 16 residues. The germline gives CDR1 SEHNR, CDR2 FQNEAQ (reference sequence). In DNA form, the CDR3 reads TGTGCCAGCAGCTTTTCGGGGGGCCCGAGCTCCTACGAGCAGTACTTC. Residues: CASSFSGGPSSYEQYF.

This chain connects TRBV5-6 to TRBJ2-1; 7 bases are a match to TRBD2. CDR1 is SGHDT and CDR2 is YYEEEE in the germline V gene. The junction had 9 bases not matched to a gene; V was cut back by 5 bases and J by 7 bases. There are 14 residues in the CDR3. CDR3 in DNA: TGTGCCAGCAGGGTGTCGGGAGGTGAAAATGAGCAGTTCTTC. Protein sequence: CASRVSGGENEQFF.

This chain connects TRBV5-4 to TRBJ2-3; TRBD2 matches at 10 bases. The CDR3 length is 18 residues. Trimming removed 0 bases from V and 3 bases from J; junction bases left unmatched: 10. In germline, CDR1 is SGHNT, CDR2 YYREEE (reference sequence). CDR3 DNA: TGTGCCAGCAGCTTGGTAGGGGTGGCTAGCGGGAGTACAGATACGCAGTATTTT. Protein product: CASSLVGVASGSTDTQYF.

This clone was observed a handful of times. The chain has TRBV6-1 and TRBJ2-1; D might be TRBD2 (6 bases). V lost 5 bases to trimming and J lost 0 bases, with 8 bases between them. The CDR3 contains 14 residues. From germline, CDR1 is MNHNS and CDR2 SASEGT. CDR3 coding DNA: TGTGCCAGCAGTTCCGGGAGCTCCTACAATGAGCAGTTCTTC. This translates into CASSSGSSYNEQFF.

V is TRBV19 and J is TRBJ2-7; tentative D call: TRBD2 (6 bases). This CDR3 is built from 8 residues. Germline V gene sequence: CDR1 LNHDA, CDR2 SQIVND (reference sequence). Here the CDR3 reads CGAGEQYF. The CDR3 DNA reads as TGTGGGGCGGGGGAGCAGTACTTC.

This chain links TRBV6-1 with TRBJ1-5; D not certain. CDR3 length: 14 amino acids. The ends were cut back, 3 bases at V and 6 bases at J, with 12 bases in the middle. CDR1 MNHNS and CDR2 SASEGT come from the germline V gene. The CDR3 DNA sequence: TGTGCCAGCAGTGACAGGTTTCCGGCTCAGCCCCAGCATTTT. It yields the protein CASSDRFPAQPQHF.

The chain combines TRBV5-1 with TRBJ2-5, with D possibly being TRBD2 (5 bases). Trimming shortened V by 3 bases and J by 3 bases, and 15 bases separated the two germline ends. This CDR3 comprises 15 residues. Germline V gene data show CDR1 as SGHRS and CDR2 as YFSETQ. The CDR3, as DNA: TGCGCCAGCAGCTCACAATATGGACTGGAAGAGACCCAGTACTTC. Its protein product is CASSSQYGLEETQYF.

The rearrangement uses TRBV28 and TRBJ1-1; D gene unclear. Germline V gene data show CDR1 as MDHEN and CDR2 as SYDVKM. CDR3 size: 11 residues. V gave up 7 bases and J gave up 4 bases, with 7 bases separating them. The CDR3 DNA reads TGTGCCAGCACCCTGTCCACTGAAGCTTTCTTT. The encoded protein is CASTLSTEAFF. Full variable domain (missing parts from reference TRBV28 and TRBJ1-1): DVKVTQSSRYLVKRTGEKVFLECVQDMDHENMFWYRQDPGLGLRLIYFSYDVKMKEKGDIPEGYSVSREKKERFSLILESASTNQTSMYLCASTLSTEAFFGQGTRLTVV.

CDR3 loop: CASSAGDRQETQYF. CDR3 nucleotides: TGTGCCAGCAGTGCAGGGGACCGCCAAGAGACCCAGTACTTC. This chain uses TRBV27 with TRBJ2-5, with D perhaps matching TRBD1 (6 bases). Trimming left V 5 bases short and J 1 base short, with 11 bases between. Looked up from germline, CDR1 is MNHEY and CDR2 is SMNVEV (reference sequence). The CDR3 contains 14 residues.

This clone was detected once. V is TRBV4-3 and J is TRBJ2-5, with 7 bases lining up with TRBD1. This CDR3 spans 16 amino acids. Germline CDR1 LGHNA, CDR2 YSLEER. V lost 0 bases, J lost 2 bases, and 6 bases stayed unmatched. CDR3 protein: CASSQDFPGQQETQYF. CDR3 nucleotides: TGCGCCAGCAGCCAAGATTTCCCGGGACAGCAAGAGACCCAGTACTTC.